This TCR beta chain comes out of a study of lymphopenia after photon versus proton radiotherapy. The table came from immunoSEQ multiplex PCR; TCRdb's copy has only in-frame clones and leaves some out. The table shows approximately 20,000 clones, with 85% to 95% occurring only once. CDR3 length: 18 residues. Trimming cost V 2 bases and J 4 bases, with 23 bases left between them. Germline V gene sequence: CDR1 SGHVS, CDR2 FNYEAQ. The gene calls are TRBV7-6 and TRBJ1-1, with a possible D match to TRBD1 (6 bases). The TCR was taken from a man aged 55 to 69 with pancreatic cancer. The sample consisted of peripheral blood, taken from a patient treated with photon-based radiotherapy. The CDR3, as DNA: TGTGCCAGCAGCTTACGGTCATCAGGGGCACCCGTGAGCACTGAAGCTTTCTTT. It is translated as CASSLRSSGAPVSTEAFF. Full variable domain (missing parts from reference TRBV7-6 and TRBJ1-1): GAGVSQSPRYKVTKRGQDVALRCDPISGHVSLYWYRQALGQGPEFLTYFNYEAQQDKSGLPNDRFSAERPEGSISTLTIQRTEQRDSAMYRCASSLRSSGAPVSTEAFFGQGTRLTVV.